Described below is a single T cell receptor (beta chain) sequence and its context. The antigen remains unidentified. This may arise from a read error, as a much more abundant clone is one base away. The library came from three nested PCR rounds adapted from ARM-PCR protocols. TCRdb processed the multiplex PCR reads anew with MiXCR; each CDR3 protein has one entry. The profile shows more than 120,000 distinct CDR3 sequences, around 66% of them singletons. Germline assignment: CDR1 MDHEN and CDR2 SYDVKM. The CDR3 has 16 residues. RNA was extracted from bulk tissue without any cell sorting. Donors were chemotherapy-naive, newly diagnosed lung cancer surgical patients in China, August–late 2014. This sample is drawn from a study of tumor and adjacent non-tumor tissue in lung cancer. Study at large: Each sample yielded 4 million to 5 million productive TCRbeta reads on average.

Study-level findings and limits: Tumor TCR diversity, when higher, was linked to shorter survival.

The V gene is TRBV28, the J gene TRBJ2-1, with D perhaps matching TRBD2 (6 bases). This receptor was obtained from a man aged 55 to 70 with small cell lung cancer. Material for sequencing was lung tumor tissue. CDR3 region: CVSSFLGLTGYNEQFF. The CDR3 DNA reads as TGTGTCAGCAGTTTTCTCGGACTAACGGGGTACAATGAGCAGTTCTTC. Full variable domain (outside the CDR3, taken from reference TRBV28 and TRBJ2-1): DVKVTQSSRYLVKRTGEKVFLECVQDMDHENMFWYRQDPGLGLRLIYFSYDVKMKEKGDIPEGYSVSREKKERFSLILESASTNQTSMYLCVSSFLGLTGYNEQFFGPGTRLTVL.